The rows below give T cell receptor beta chains drawn from one sample of a study of T cell responses to AZD1222 COVID-19 vaccine. TCRdb keeps only in-frame clones here, not all; method: immunoSEQ multiplex PCR. This sample has tens of thousands of clones, with around nine tenths found just once. The input for sequencing was peripheral blood, taken on day 0 of AZD1222 vaccination. These receptors all come from an adult in good health. CDR3s include the opening cysteine and the closing phenylalanine or tryptophan. A D gene is named only where the DNA matches it firmly. For some rows the clone size is stated as once, few or many, or as a class when expanded; others skip it.

J gene	D gene	V gene	CDR3 length	clone size	CDR3 DNA	CDR3 protein
TRBJ2-7	NA	TRBV20-1	11	NA	TGCAGTTTCCGGGACACCTACGAGCAGTACTTC	CSFRDTYEQYF
TRBJ1-5	TRBD1	TRBV2	15	NA	TGTGCCAGCAGCCCCGGGCAGGGGGTATGGCAGCCCCAGCATTTT	CASSPGQGVWQPQHF
TRBJ2-1	NA	TRBV24-1	15	NA	TGTGCCACCAGTTTTGGAGGTGGGCGTGGGGATGAGCAGTTCTTC	CATSFGGGRGDEQFF
TRBJ2-1	NA	TRBV7-3	13	NA	TGTGCCAGCAGCTTAGGTAAACGAAATGAGCAGTTCTTC	CASSLGKRNEQFF
TRBJ2-7	NA	TRBV3-1/TRBV3-2	14	NA	TGTGCCAGCAGCCCCCAGTGGGAAAGCTACGAGCAGTACTTC	CASSPQWESYEQYF
TRBJ1-1	TRBD1	TRBV19	13	once	TGTGCCAGTAGTGGGACAGGGGAAACTGAAGCTTTCTTT	CASSGTGETEAFF
TRBJ2-3	TRBD1	TRBV5-1	13	NA	TGCGCCAGCAGCCTGGGACAGGGAGATACGCAGTATTTT	CASSLGQGDTQYF
TRBJ2-7	NA	TRBV18	11	NA	TGTGCCAGCTCACCAGGGTACGAGCAGTACTTC	CASSPGYEQYF
TRBJ1-5	NA	TRBV2	13	NA	TGTGCCAGCGTTGGGGAAGTTAATCAGCCCCAGCATTTT	CASVGEVNQPQHF
TRBJ1-5	NA	TRBV12-3/TRBV12-4	13	NA	TGTGCCAGCAGCCCCCGGGGGCTTCAGCCCCAGCATTTT	CASSPRGLQPQHF
TRBJ2-1	NA	TRBV7-9	13	NA	TGTGCCAGCAGCTTTTGGGGGGCCATGGAGCAGTTCTTC	CASSFWGAMEQFF
TRBJ1-1	NA	TRBV6-5	16	NA	TGTGCCAGCAGTTACTCCCAGGGCCTCATGAACACTGAAGCTTTCTTT	CASSYSQGLMNTEAFF
TRBJ2-7	NA	TRBV12-3/TRBV12-4	12	NA	TGTGCCAGCAGAGGGACACTGGGGGAGCAGTACTTC	CASRGTLGEQYF
TRBJ1-4	NA	TRBV18	14	NA	TGTGCCAGCTCTCAGGGGCATTGGGGTGAAAAACTGTTTTTT	CASSQGHWGEKLFF
TRBJ1-6	NA	TRBV7-9	17	NA	TGTGCCAGCAGCTCGGGTGAGGGTGGCTCCTATAATTCACCCCTCCACTTT	CASSSGEGGSYNSPLHF
TRBJ1-2	NA	TRBV18	13	NA	TGTGCCAGCTCCCGACCGACAGGTTATGGCTACACCTTC	CASSRPTGYGYTF
TRBJ1-2	NA	TRBV13	14	NA	TGTGCCAGCAGCCGAGGACAGAATCTCTATGGCTACACCTTC	CASSRGQNLYGYTF
TRBJ1-2	NA	TRBV5-4	14	NA	TGTGCCAGCAGCTTCCCGGACAAGAACCACCACTACACCTTC	CASSFPDKNHHYTF
TRBJ2-3	NA	TRBV28	13	NA	TGTGCCAGCAGTTTGGTGGGGCAAGATACGCAGTATTTT	CASSLVGQDTQYF
TRBJ1-2	NA	TRBV27	13	NA	TGTGCCAGCAGACTAACAGCTAACTATGGCTACACCTTC	CASRLTANYGYTF
TRBJ2-7	TRBD1	TRBV10-3	14	NA	TGTGCCATCGGGACAGGGCTCGGCAACTACGAGCAGTACTTC	CAIGTGLGNYEQYF
TRBJ1-2	TRBD1	TRBV15	15	NA	TGTGCCACCAGCACAAGACAGGGGGGGAGCTATGGCTACACCTTC	CATSTRQGGSYGYTF
TRBJ2-7	NA	TRBV29-1	13	NA	TGCAGCGTTGAAGGTCAGGGTCTTTACGAGCAGTACTTC	CSVEGQGLYEQYF
TRBJ2-1	NA	TRBV5-5	14	NA	TGTGCCAGCAGCTTCGGGGAGACCTACAATGAGCAGTTCTTC	CASSFGETYNEQFF
TRBJ2-5	NA	TRBV10-3	12	NA	TGTGCCATCAGTGGGGCGGGAGAGACCCAGTACTTC	CAISGAGETQYF
TRBJ1-4	NA	TRBV7-9	15	NA	TGTGCCAGCAGCTTAGTCGGCAGACCTAATGAAAAACTGTTTTTT	CASSLVGRPNEKLFF
TRBJ2-7	NA	TRBV29-1	14	few	TGCAGCGTCAACCCCGGGGGCGAATCCTACGAGCAGTACTTC	CSVNPGGESYEQYF
TRBJ1-1	NA	TRBV3-1/TRBV3-2	14	once	TGTGCCAGCAGCCTAGGACAGTTGAACACTGAAGCTTTCTTT	CASSLGQLNTEAFF
TRBJ2-3	TRBD2	TRBV4-1	20	NA	TGCGCCAGCAGCCAAGTGCGCGCGGCGGGAGGATCAATCGGATCAGATACGCAGTATTTT	CASSQVRAAGGSIGSDTQYF
TRBJ1-1	TRBD1	TRBV28	14	NA	TGTGCCAGCAGTAGGGGACAGGGAAACACTGAAGCTTTCTTT	CASSRGQGNTEAFF
TRBJ1-5	NA	TRBV6-1	16	NA	TGTGCCAGCAGTGAAGCGGGTAAGGGGTTCGGTCAGCCCCAGCATTTT	CASSEAGKGFGQPQHF
TRBJ2-5	NA	TRBV5-6	17	few	TGTGCCAGCGAAAAGGCGACAGCTCGTAAAACCCAAGAGACCCAGTACTTC	CASEKATARKTQETQYF
TRBJ1-1	TRBD1	TRBV6-5	15	NA	TGTGCCAGCAGTAAAAGGACAGGGGTGAACACTGAAGCTTTCTTT	CASSKRTGVNTEAFF
TRBJ1-1	NA	TRBV28	16	NA	TGTGCCAGCAGCAACGCCGTTGAACGCTGGAACACTGAAGCTTTCTTT	CASSNAVERWNTEAFF
TRBJ2-7	TRBD2	TRBV27	14	NA	TGTGCCAGCAGTTTAATGGCGGGAGAGTTCGAGCAGTACTTC	CASSLMAGEFEQYF
TRBJ2-5	NA	TRBV7-8	12	once	TGTGCCAGCAGCGCCCTCCAAGAGACCCAGTACTTC	CASSALQETQYF
TRBJ2-7	NA	TRBV30	12	NA	TGTGCCTGGACCTCTAACACTTTGGAGCAGTACTTC	CAWTSNTLEQYF
TRBJ1-1	TRBD1	TRBV14	14	NA	TGTGCCAGCAGCCCTCTGGACAGGGTTACTGAAGCTTTCTTT	CASSPLDRVTEAFF
TRBJ2-2	NA	TRBV5-1	15	NA	TGCGCCAGCAGCTTGATTACGGGAGATACCGGGGAGCTGTTTTTT	CASSLITGDTGELFF
TRBJ2-4	TRBD2	TRBV2	14	NA	TGTGCCAGCATGGGGACTAGCGTTCTAAACATTCAGTACTTC	CASMGTSVLNIQYF
TRBJ1-4	NA	TRBV7-9	15	NA	TGTGCCAGCAGCTTAGGATGGGGCACTAATGAAAAACTGTTTTTT	CASSLGWGTNEKLFF
TRBJ1-1	TRBD1	TRBV5-1	13	NA	TGCGCCAGCAGCAACACAGGGGAGAGAGAAGCTTTCTTT	CASSNTGEREAFF
TRBJ1-3	NA	TRBV18	14	NA	TGTGCCAGCTCACCGGGAGACGATGGAAACACCATATATTTT	CASSPGDDGNTIYF